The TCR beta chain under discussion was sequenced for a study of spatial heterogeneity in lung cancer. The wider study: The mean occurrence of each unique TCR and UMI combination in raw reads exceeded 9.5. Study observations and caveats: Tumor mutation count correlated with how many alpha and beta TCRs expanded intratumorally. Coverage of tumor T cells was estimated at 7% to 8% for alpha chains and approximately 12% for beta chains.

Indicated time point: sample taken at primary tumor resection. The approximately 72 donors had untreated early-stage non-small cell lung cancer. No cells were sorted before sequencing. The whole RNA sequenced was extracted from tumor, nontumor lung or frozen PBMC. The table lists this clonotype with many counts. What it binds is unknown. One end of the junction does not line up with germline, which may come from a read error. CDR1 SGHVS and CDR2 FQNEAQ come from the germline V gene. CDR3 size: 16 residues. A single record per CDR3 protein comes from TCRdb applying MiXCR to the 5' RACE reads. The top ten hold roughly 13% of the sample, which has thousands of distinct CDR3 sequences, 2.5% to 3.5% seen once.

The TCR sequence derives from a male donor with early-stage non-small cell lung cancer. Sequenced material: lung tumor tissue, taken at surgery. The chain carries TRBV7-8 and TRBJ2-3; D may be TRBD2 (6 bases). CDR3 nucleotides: TGTGGCAGCAGCTTAGGGCTCGGGGGTAGCACAGATACGCAGTATTTT. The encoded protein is CGSSLGLGGSTDTQYF.